This TCR beta chain was recorded in a study of post-analysis software for immune sequencing data. Study results and limitations: Strong co-clustering by F measure linked samples that shared a preparation batch. The normalized Chao1 diversity of multiple sclerosis patients was significantly lower than that of controls. Roughly 5 TRBV segments occurring more often in patients than controls included TRBV5-6, TRBV5-1 and TRBV20-1.

Trimming took 6 bases from V and 0 from J; bases not matched to a gene: 4. CDR3 length: 16 residues. Sequencing libraries made from TCR beta cDNA carried unique molecular identifiers. The yield from approximately 1 to 10 million T cells was 500,000 or so cDNA molecules in total. TCRdb reanalysed the PCR reads using MiXCR and keeps one entry per CDR3 protein. This table holds under 900,000 distinct CDR3 sequences, about 53% found once. Of note for this clonotype: Its antigen is not identified.

The V and J genes are TRBV12-3 or TRBV12-4 and TRBJ1-4, with TRBD1 matching 10 bases. The sample was blood. The origin of this receptor is a girl aged 5-17 years with multiple sclerosis. This chain's CDR3 is CASRQGTGATNEKLFF. CDR3 DNA: TGTGCCAGCAGACAAGGGACAGGGGCAACTAATGAAAAACTGTTTTTT.